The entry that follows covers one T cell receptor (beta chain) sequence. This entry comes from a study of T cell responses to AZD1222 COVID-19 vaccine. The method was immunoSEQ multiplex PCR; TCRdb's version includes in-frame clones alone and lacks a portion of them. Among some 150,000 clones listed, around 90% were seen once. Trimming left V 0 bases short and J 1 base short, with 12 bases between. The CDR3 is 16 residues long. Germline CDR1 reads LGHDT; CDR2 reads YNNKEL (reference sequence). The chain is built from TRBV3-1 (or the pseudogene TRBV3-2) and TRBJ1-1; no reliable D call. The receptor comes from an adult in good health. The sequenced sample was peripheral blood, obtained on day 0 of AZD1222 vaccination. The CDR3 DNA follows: TGTGCCAGCAGCCAAGATCTGGCAGAGACGAACACTGAAGCTTTCTTT. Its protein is CASSQDLAETNTEAFF.